This T cell receptor (beta chain) appears in the sequencing data of a study of blood T cell repertoires in COVID-19. The CDR3 is made up of 13 amino acids. CDR1 is LGHDT and CDR2 is YNNKEL in the germline V gene (reference sequence). The V end was cut by 2 bases, the J end by 3 bases, with 7 bases between. TCRdb's copy holds only in-frame clones and misses some; the assay was immunoSEQ multiplex PCR. The profile covers approximately 69,000 clones, with approximately 80% appearing a single time and roughly 15% taken by the ten largest. The sequence was obtained from a man aged 50 to 60 with COVID-19, enrolled during active disease. The chain employs TRBV3-1 (or the pseudogene TRBV3-2) and TRBJ1-1; D is unresolved. Sequenced input: peripheral blood. The CDR3 sequence: CASSQSEYTEAFF. DNA of the CDR3: TGTGCCAGCAGCCAATCGGAGTACACTGAAGCTTTCTTT.